What follows are 30 T cell receptor beta chains derived from one specimen sequenced in a study of cytomegalovirus exposure and HLA in healthy donors. The PCR used 60 Vbeta and 13 Jbeta primers. Sequenced by immunoSEQ multiplex PCR; TCRdb stores in-frame clones only, minus some. The profile shows around 150,000 clones, about 76% of them singletons. Sequenced material: PBMCs. These receptors were collected from a woman between 35 and 50 years old in good health and CMV-seropositive.

The CDR3 region has the DNA TGTGCCAGCAGCCCCCGGGAAAACACTGAAGCTTTCTTT. It translates to CASSPRENTEAFF. The chain couples TRBV7-8 to TRBJ1-1; the D is unclear. V was pared by 5 bases and J by 2 bases, with 9 bases between. The CDR3 runs to 13 residues. CDR1 is SGHVS and CDR2 is FQNEAQ in the germline V gene.

The genes are TRBV27 and TRBJ2-1; D remains ambiguous. CDR3 length: 15 residues. V lost 4 bases and J 0 bases, leaving 10 bases between the germline ends. CDR1 is MNHEY, CDR2 SMNVEV, per germline (reference sequence). CDR3 loop: CASSSPRGSYNEQFF. CDR3 in DNA: TGTGCCAGCAGTTCCCCACGAGGCTCCTACAATGAGCAGTTCTTC.

This clone was seen only once. The chain combines TRBV15 with TRBJ1-4; no definite D call. The V gene's germline CDR1 is LNHNV and CDR2 YYDKDF (reference sequence). Trimming shortened V by 2 bases and J by 4 bases, and 5 bases separated the two germline ends. The CDR3 sequence is 13 residues long. The DNA of the CDR3 is TGTGCCACCAGCAGACAGGATAATGAAAAACTGTTTTTT. It specifies CATSRQDNEKLFF.

This clone is a singleton in its sample. The chain joins TRBV5-6 to TRBJ1-3, with D perhaps TRBD1 (6 bases). Germline CDR1 is SGHDT and CDR2 is YYEEEE. V shed 0 bases and J shed 0 bases, with 7 bases lying between them. This CDR3 has 15 amino acids. The CDR3 nucleotides read TGTGCCAGCAGCTTGGCACAGGGCTCTGGAAACACCATATATTTT. This sequence encodes CASSLAQGSGNTIYF.

CDR3 sequence: CASSLVSDHYGYTF. The DNA of the CDR3 is TGTGCCAGCAGCTTGGTCAGTGATCACTATGGCTACACCTTC. The chain combines TRBV5-4 with TRBJ1-2, with D hard to call. Germline V gene data show CDR1 as SGHNT and CDR2 as YYREEE (reference sequence). Trimming removed 0 bases from V and 3 bases from J, with 9 bases in between. This CDR3 comprises 14 residues.

The rearrangement joins TRBV5-1 to TRBJ2-7, with TRBD1 identical over 8 bases. The junction had 6 bases not matched to a gene; V was cut back by 4 bases and J by 6 bases. The CDR3 is 13 amino acids. CDR1 is SGHRS, CDR2 YFSETQ, per germline. The CDR3 DNA sequence: TGCGCCAGCAGCCCGGACAGGGTAGTCGAGCAGTACTTC. As protein: CASSPDRVVEQYF. Full variable domain (rest looked up from reference TRBV5-1 and TRBJ2-7): KAGVTQTPRYLIKTRGQQVTLSCSPISGHRSVSWYQQTPGQGLQFLFEYFSETQRNKGNFPGRFSGRQFSNSRSEMNVSTLELGDSALYLCASSPDRVVEQYFGPGTRLTVT.

The rearrangement joins TRBV18 to TRBJ1-1; D perhaps matches TRBD1 (5 bases). This CDR3 region has 15 residues. V dropped 2 bases and J dropped 6 bases, with 16 bases sitting between them. Germline-derived CDR1 and CDR2 are KGHSH and LQKENI. The CDR3 region is CASSPLGGGTAEAFF. DNA of the CDR3: TGTGCCAGCTCACCATTGGGGGGGGGAACGGCTGAAGCTTTCTTT.

This clone occurred once. The chain recombines TRBV5-1 with TRBJ2-5; TRBD2 matches at 7 bases. The CDR3 spans 13 residues. V was pared by 4 bases and J by 0 bases, with 0 bases of the junction left unmatched. Germline assignment: CDR1 SGHRS and CDR2 YFSETQ. The CDR3 bases are TGCGCCAGCAGCCGGGGGGACCAAGAGACCCAGTACTTC. Its translation: CASSRGDQETQYF. Supplemented by reference TRBV5-1 and TRBJ2-5, the full variable domain reads KAGVTQTPRYLIKTRGQQVTLSCSPISGHRSVSWYQQTPGQGLQFLFEYFSETQRNKGNFPGRFSGRQFSNSRSEMNVSTLELGDSALYLCASSRGDQETQYFGPGTRLLVL.

The J gene is TRBJ2-2, the V gene TRBV5-3; TRBD1 might be the D (5 bases). TRBV5-3 is an ORF, and what it does is uncertain. Trimming took 0 bases from V and 1 from J, leaving 19 bases between them. This CDR3 region has 19 residues. This CDR3 is CARSLVNLGQIQNTGELFF. CDR3 bases: TGTGCCAGAAGCTTGGTAAATTTGGGGCAGATACAGAACACCGGGGAGCTGTTTTTT.

This clone was detected only a few times. This sequence joins TRBV5-6 and TRBJ2-1, with TRBD1 matching 9 bases. The V and J ends lost 3 bases and 6 bases, in that order; junction bases with no gene match: 7. The CDR3 contains 15 residues. Per germline, CDR1 SGHDT and CDR2 YYEEEE. CDR3 amino acids: CASSSFDRGSNEQFF. The DNA of the CDR3 is TGTGCCAGCAGCTCTTTCGACAGGGGGAGCAATGAGCAGTTCTTC.

The chain links TRBV6-1 to TRBJ1-1, with a possible D match to TRBD1 (5 bases). Per germline, CDR1 MNHNS and CDR2 SASEGT. CDR3 length: 15 residues. The germline V and J ends were trimmed by 5 bases and 3 bases, with 16 bases remaining between them. The CDR3 region is CASSSRAGRYTEAFF. DNA for the CDR3: TGTGCCAGCAGTTCCCGAGCAGGGAGGTACACTGAAGCTTTCTTT.

This chain links TRBV27 with TRBJ2-7, with 9 bases identical to TRBD1. In germline, CDR1 is MNHEY, CDR2 SMNVEV (reference sequence). V shed 4 bases, J shed 4 bases, and the junction held 8 bases outside the gene matches. There are 15 residues in the CDR3. CDR3 region: CASSSIRTGDYEQYF. The CDR3 DNA reads as TGTGCCAGCAGTTCGATTCGGACAGGGGATTACGAGCAGTACTTC.

This clone was seen a few times. The J gene is TRBJ2-7, the V gene TRBV28, with D tentatively TRBD1 (5 bases). Germline CDR1 MDHEN, CDR2 SYDVKM. The CDR3 runs to 14 residues. V was trimmed by 6 bases and J by 0 bases, leaving 12 bases between them. The chain's CDR3 is CASSGLDSSYEQYF. The CDR3, as DNA: TGTGCCAGCAGCGGTCTTGACAGCTCCTACGAGCAGTACTTC.

This rearrangement joins TRBV6-6 to TRBJ2-7; D is perhaps TRBD2 (6 bases). V dropped 0 bases and J dropped 2 bases, with 14 bases sitting between them. Germline loops: CDR1 MNHNY, CDR2 SVGAGI (reference sequence). The CDR3 length is 16 residues. Here the CDR3 DNA reads TGTGCCAGCAGTTACTCGAACGTCGGGGGTCCCTACGAGCAGTACTTC. Protein product: CASSYSNVGGPYEQYF.

This clone occurred a few times. The chain recombines TRBV28 with TRBJ1-6; D remains unclear. The CDR3 runs to 17 residues. Germline CDR1 is MDHEN and CDR2 is SYDVKM. Trimming cost V 2 bases and J 0 bases, with 11 bases left between them. CDR3 DNA: TGTGCCAGCAGTTTAGCGGGCACGAGCTCCTATAATTCACCCCTCCACTTT. It is translated as CASSLAGTSSYNSPLHF.

The chain recombines TRBV7-9 with TRBJ2-1; the D is unclear. The V gene lost 6 bases and the J gene lost 7 bases, with 16 bases spanning the gap. This CDR3 is 14 amino acids long. Germline V gene lookup returns CDR1 SEHNR and CDR2 FQNEAQ (reference sequence). CDR3 amino acids: CASRYEWPRNEQFF. The CDR3 DNA sequence: TGTGCCAGCAGATACGAATGGCCGAGGAATGAGCAGTTCTTC.

The chain is built from TRBV30 and TRBJ2-7; 7 bases agree with TRBD1. The CDR3 has 12 residues. Germline V CDR1 and CDR2: GTSNPN, SVGIG (reference sequence). J gave up 3 bases and V 2 bases, and 1 base lay outside the gene matches. In DNA form, the CDR3 reads TGTGCCTGGAGTAGGGGGCTCTACGAGCAGTACTTC. This encodes CAWSRGLYEQYF.

The chain uses TRBV6-5 and TRBJ2-7, with a possible D match to TRBD1 (6 bases). CDR3 size: 14 residues. Germline CDR1 is MNHEY and CDR2 is SVGAGI. The V end lost 5 bases, the J end lost 5 bases, and 16 bases lay between the germline ends. The CDR3 region is CASSLGGRGNEQYF. The CDR3 DNA reads as TGTGCCAGCAGTCTTGGGGGCAGGGGAAACGAGCAGTACTTC.

The chain combines TRBV7-2 with TRBJ1-1; the D is unclear. The V gene lost 2 bases and the J gene lost 4 bases, with 5 bases spanning the gap. The CDR3 totals 12 residues. CDR1 is SGHTA and CDR2 is FQGNSA in the germline V gene. CDR3 region: CASSLLGTEAFF. CDR3 nucleotide sequence: TGTGCCAGCAGCTTACTAGGCACTGAAGCTTTCTTT.

This clone turned up a few times. The V call is TRBV9, the J call TRBJ2-5; TRBD1 matches 9 bases. The ends lost 0 bases at V and 4 bases at J; junction bases unmatched: 4. This CDR3 region has 15 residues. From germline, CDR1 is SGDLS and CDR2 YYNGEE. The CDR3: CASSVEGQGRETQYF. The CDR3, as DNA: TGTGCCAGCAGCGTAGAAGGACAGGGGAGAGAGACCCAGTACTTC.

The genes are TRBV7-6 and TRBJ2-7, with a weak D call TRBD1 (6 bases). This CDR3 region has 14 residues. Trimming removed 5 bases from V and 3 bases from J, with 14 bases in between. Germline values: CDR1 SGHVS, CDR2 FNYEAQ. CDR3 sequence reads: CASSPLTGDYEQYF. CDR3 sequence (DNA): TGTGCCAGCAGCCCGCTGACAGGCGACTACGAGCAGTACTTC.

The genes are TRBV7-2 and TRBJ2-5, with 14 bases fitting TRBD2. The CDR3 totals 15 residues. J was trimmed by 6 bases and V by 5 bases; bases with no gene match: 5. In germline, CDR1 is SGHTA, CDR2 FQGNSA. The CDR3 DNA is TGTGCCAGCAGCAGACTAGCGGGGGGGCCAAAGACCCAGTACTTC. It is translated as CASSRLAGGPKTQYF. Combining the CDR3 with reference TRBV7-2 and TRBJ2-5 gives the whole variable domain GAGVSQSPSNKVTEKGKDVELRCDPISGHTALYWYRQSLGQGLEFLIYFQGNSAPDKSGLPSDRFSAERTGGSVSTLTIQRTQQEDSAVYLCASSRLAGGPKTQYFGPGTRLLVL.

The V gene is TRBV7-2, the J gene TRBJ2-2; D possibly corresponds to TRBD2 (5 bases). Germline CDR1 is SGHTA and CDR2 is FQGNSA. V gave up 3 bases and J gave up 1 base, with 6 bases separating them. The CDR3 spans 14 residues. This CDR3 is CASSFGLNTGELFF. The CDR3 DNA is TGTGCCAGCAGCTTCGGACTGAACACCGGGGAGCTGTTTTTT. Variable domain in full (rest from reference TRBV7-2 and TRBJ2-2): GAGVSQSPSNKVTEKGKDVELRCDPISGHTALYWYRQSLGQGLEFLIYFQGNSAPDKSGLPSDRFSAERTGGSVSTLTIQRTQQEDSAVYLCASSFGLNTGELFFGEGSRLTVL.

The rearrangement uses TRBV7-6 and TRBJ2-5; 7 nucleotides match TRBD1. V gave up 5 bases and J gave up 5 bases; unmatched junction bases: 11. Germline values: CDR1 SGHVS, CDR2 FNYEAQ. CDR3 length: 15 amino acids. The CDR3 reads CASSTRQGSMETQYF. For the CDR3, the DNA is TGTGCCAGCAGCACAAGACAGGGTAGCATGGAGACCCAGTACTTC.

This clone was observed a few times. The chain has TRBV27 and TRBJ1-1; D unclear. The CDR3 has 13 amino acids. V was clipped by 3 bases and J by 2 bases, with 7 bases between them. Germline loops: CDR1 MNHEY, CDR2 SMNVEV (reference sequence). In nucleotides, the CDR3 is TGTGCCAGCAGTTTGACAAGAAACACTGAAGCTTTCTTT. It translates to CASSLTRNTEAFF.

The chain employs TRBV6-4 and TRBJ1-1; D possibly corresponds to TRBD1 (5 bases). CDR1 and CDR2 (germline): MRHNA, SNTAGT. CDR3 length equals 14 residues. V lost 5 bases and J lost 4, with 14 bases in between. CDR3 sequence reads: CASSTGGGATEAFF. The DNA for the CDR3 is TGTGCCAGCAGTACTGGGGGGGGAGCCACTGAAGCTTTCTTT.

This rearrangement joins TRBV4-1 to TRBJ1-1; D is perhaps TRBD1 (5 bases). V was cut by 5 bases and J by 0 bases, with 10 bases left in between. The germline CDR1 and CDR2 sequences are MGHRA and YSYEKL. The CDR3 has 14 amino acids. Here the CDR3 reads CASSVRTLNTEAFF. The CDR3 DNA reads TGCGCCAGCAGCGTTCGGACACTGAACACTGAAGCTTTCTTT.

This rearrangement joins TRBV5-4 to TRBJ1-4; D is perhaps TRBD1 (6 bases). The CDR3 extends over 15 amino acids. The V gene's germline CDR1 is SGHNT and CDR2 YYREEE (reference sequence). The ends were cut back, 4 bases at V and 4 bases at J, with 14 bases in the middle. Here the CDR3 DNA reads TGTGCCAGCAGCGCGAACAGGGCAGTTAATGAAAAACTGTTTTTT. It translates to CASSANRAVNEKLFF.

The CDR3 spells CASSVIPGLNTEAFF. CDR3 DNA: TGCGCCAGCAGCGTGATCCCAGGGTTGAACACTGAAGCTTTCTTT. This rearrangement joins TRBV5-1 to TRBJ1-1, with a possible D match to TRBD1 (5 bases). Germline CDR1 SGHRS, CDR2 YFSETQ. Trimming left V 4 bases short and J 0 bases short, with 13 bases between. There are 15 residues in the CDR3.

This clone was recorded a few times. Written as DNA, the CDR3 is TGTGCCAGCAGCCCTTCCTATGGCTACACCTTC. It is translated as CASSPSYGYTF. The V gene is TRBV7-2, the J gene TRBJ1-2; unclear D gene. CDR1 is SGHTA and CDR2 is FQGNSA in the germline V gene. The length of the CDR3 is 11 residues. With 5 bases removed from V and 4 bases from J, the gap between germline ends came to 5 bases.